This T cell receptor beta chain comes out of a study of vaccination effects on CD4 cells after COVID-19. Study conclusions and caveats: Late post-vaccination, clones induced by infection and those induced by vaccine underwent marked clonal contraction.

The trim removed 0 bases at V and 13 bases at J, leaving 8 bases unmatched. This CDR3 has 13 residues. From germline, CDR1 is SGHNT and CDR2 YENEEA. Culturing for about 10 days preceded CD4+ T cell isolation. The assay was immunoSEQ multiplex PCR, and TCRdb's table has in-frame clones only and misses some. The sample lists about 64,000 clones, more than 60% occurring once. This clone has a single count. Its antigen is unknown. The J gene is TRBJ2-7, the V gene TRBV11-3, with TRBD2 identical over 8 bases. Sequenced material: CD4+ T cells from PBMCs cultured without peptide, taken before COVID-19 vaccination. This TCR came from a human donor who had a prior SARS-CoV-2 infection. The DNA of the CDR3 is TGTGCCAGCAGCTTAGATGTACGGACTAGCCTTTACTTC. Amino acid sequence: CASSLDVRTSLYF.